One sample yielded the 32 T cell receptor beta chains listed below, sequenced in a study of blood T cell repertoires in COVID-19. The table came from immunoSEQ multiplex PCR; TCRdb's copy has only in-frame clones and leaves some out. The sample carries around 20,000 clones, over 65% recorded once. Sequencing input: peripheral blood. The receptor set was obtained from a human donor in a cohort sampled during active COVID-19.

DNA for the CDR3: TGTGCCAGCAGTTTTCTCTCCGGACTCGCCTACAATGAGCAGTTCTTC. This gives the protein CASSFLSGLAYNEQFF. The chain couples TRBV27 to TRBJ2-1; D may be TRBD2 (5 bases). In germline, CDR1 is MNHEY, CDR2 SMNVEV (reference sequence). This CDR3 contains 16 residues. Trimming left V 3 bases short and J 2 bases short, with 14 bases between.

The chain combines TRBV7-9 with TRBJ1-1; TRBD1 matches 12 bases. V was clipped by 1 base and J by 8 bases; unmatched bases: 8. Germline V gene sequence: CDR1 SEHNR, CDR2 FQNEAQ (reference sequence). The CDR3 is 16 residues long. The CDR3 here is CASSLGLGQGAREAFF. The CDR3, as DNA: TGTGCCAGCAGCTTAGGTTTGGGACAGGGGGCGCGGGAAGCTTTCTTT.

The rearrangement joins TRBV4-2 to TRBJ1-2; D remains unclear. V lost 2 bases and J lost 6, with 22 bases in between. This CDR3 is built from 17 residues. The germline gives CDR1 LGHNA, CDR2 YNFKEQ. CDR3 sequence: CASSQIEGWGGRHGYTF. Written as DNA, the CDR3 is TGTGCCAGCAGCCAAATAGAGGGTTGGGGAGGGAGGCATGGCTACACCTTC.

This rearrangement joins TRBV3-1 (or the pseudogene TRBV3-2) to TRBJ2-1, with a weak D call TRBD2 (6 bases). The V end was cut by 0 bases, the J end by 0 bases, with 15 bases between. The CDR3 is made up of 18 amino acids. Germline CDR1 and CDR2: LGHDT and YNNKEL (reference sequence). The CDR3: CASSQDPSAQSSYNEQFF. CDR3 sequence (DNA): TGTGCCAGCAGCCAAGACCCTAGCGCCCAGAGCTCCTACAATGAGCAGTTCTTC.

The chain is built from TRBV6-2 or TRBV6-3 and TRBJ2-1; 9 bases fit TRBD2. The CDR3 is 15 residues long. The trim removed 4 bases at V and 1 base at J, leaving 2 bases unmatched. Per the germline V gene, CDR1 is MNHEY and CDR2 is SVGEGT. CDR3 in amino acids: CASSLTSGSYNEQFF. The CDR3 DNA reads TGTGCCAGCAGTTTGACTAGCGGTTCCTACAATGAGCAGTTCTTC.

This rearrangement joins TRBV3-1 (or the pseudogene TRBV3-2) to TRBJ1-1; 8 nucleotides line up with TRBD1. In germline, CDR1 is LGHDT, CDR2 YNNKEL (reference sequence). The CDR3 is 15 residues long. V was pared by 1 base and J by 11 bases, with 12 bases of the junction left unmatched. CDR3 coding DNA: TGTGCCAGCAGCCAAGTCATACGTCAGGGGGCGACGGCTTTCTTT. Its protein product is CASSQVIRQGATAFF.

The chain has TRBV20-1 and TRBJ2-1, with a tentative D call TRBD2 (6 bases). There are 17 residues in the CDR3. Per germline, CDR1 DFQATT and CDR2 SNEGSKA (reference sequence). Deletions cut 3 bases from V and 8 bases from J, with 26 bases between. DNA for the CDR3: TGCAGTGCTAGTTGGTCGGGGGATTTTAGGAGGTGGGATGAGCAGTTCTTC. This gives the protein CSASWSGDFRRWDEQFF.

The sample holds a few counts of this clone. The chain employs TRBV6-5 and TRBJ2-7, with 13 bases identical to TRBD2. CDR3 length: 16 amino acids. CDR1 and CDR2 from the germline V gene are MNHEY and SVGAGI. V trimming: 4 bases; J trimming: 1 base; junction bases outside the gene matches: 4. Here the CDR3 DNA reads TGTGCCAGCAGTTCGACTAGCGGGAGGATTTCCTACGAGCAGTACTTC. It encodes CASSSTSGRISYEQYF.

The chain has TRBV7-9 and TRBJ1-1; 12 bases fit TRBD1. This CDR3 comprises 13 residues. Germline trimming cut 4 bases from V and 10 bases from J; bases unmatched to any gene: 4. Germline loops: CDR1 SEHNR, CDR2 FQNEAQ (reference sequence). The CDR3 DNA is TGTGCCAGCAGCTCGGGACAGGGGGCCCGAGCTTTCTTT. Protein product: CASSSGQGARAFF.

The chain links TRBV11-2 to TRBJ2-3, with D perhaps TRBD2 (6 bases). The CDR3 has 16 amino acids. V was shortened by 1 base and J by 0 bases, with 11 bases between the two germline ends. CDR1 is SGHAT, CDR2 FQNNGV, per germline. CDR3 nucleotide sequence: TGTGCCAGCAGCTTAGCGGCGGGACCAAGCACAGATACGCAGTATTTT. Protein product: CASSLAAGPSTDTQYF.

This sequence joins TRBV27 and TRBJ1-3; 8 bases align to TRBD1. Germline CDR1 reads MNHEY; CDR2 reads SMNVEV (reference sequence). This CDR3 has 15 amino acids. The ends lost 5 bases at V and 0 bases at J; junction bases unmatched: 3. DNA for the CDR3: TGTGCCAGCAGTACCCAGGGGGCCTCTGGAAACACCATATATTTT. Residues: CASSTQGASGNTIYF.

This chain connects TRBV6-2 or TRBV6-3 to TRBJ2-7; 8 positions agree with TRBD1. The CDR3 covers 16 residues. Trimming at V came to 5 bases and at J to 3 bases, leaving 12 bases not matched to a gene. Germline CDR1 MNHEY, CDR2 SVGEGT. Written as DNA, the CDR3 is TGTGCCAGCAGTAGAGGAGGTTACAGGGGGGTCTACGAGCAGTACTTC. It encodes CASSRGGYRGVYEQYF.

This clone rates as medium-sized. This chain connects TRBV6-4 to TRBJ2-1; TRBD2 aligns across 12 bases. This CDR3 region has 15 residues. After removal of 0 bases from V and 6 bases from J, the junction contained 0 bases not matched to a gene. Germline CDR1 and CDR2: MRHNA and SNTAGT. The CDR3, as DNA: TGTGCCAGCAGTGACTCGACTAGCGGGAGCAATGAGCAGTTCTTC. Translating it yields CASSDSTSGSNEQFF.

This chain links TRBV7-9 with TRBJ2-1, with 10 bases matching TRBD2. CDR1 SEHNR and CDR2 FQNEAQ come from the germline V gene (reference sequence). Trimming cost V 6 bases and J 3 bases; bases outside gene matches: 8. CDR3 size: 16 residues. For the CDR3, the DNA is TGTGCCAGCAGTCAAATCGGACTAGCGGACTACAATGAGCAGTTCTTC. It yields the protein CASSQIGLADYNEQFF.

This chain links TRBV14 with TRBJ2-7; 7 positions match TRBD1. Trimming cost V 0 bases and J 5 bases; bases outside gene matches: 10. The CDR3 has 16 residues. Germline V gene sequence: CDR1 SGHDN, CDR2 FVKESK. Written as DNA, the CDR3 is TGTGCCAGCAGCCAAGATCCGCCAGGGGGAATCGACGAGCAGTACTTC. Protein: CASSQDPPGGIDEQYF.

The J gene is TRBJ1-6, the V gene TRBV7-9; D is ambiguous. The CDR3 is 15 amino acids. With 2 bases removed from V and 5 bases from J, the gap between germline ends came to 10 bases. The V gene's germline CDR1 is SEHNR and CDR2 FQNEAQ (reference sequence). CDR3 sequence reads: CASSLNAENNSPLHF. The CDR3 DNA reads TGTGCCAGCAGCTTAAACGCGGAGAATAATTCACCCCTCCACTTT.

The chain combines TRBV6-4 with TRBJ2-1; TRBD2 aligns across 7 bases. V lost 0 bases, J lost 8 bases, and 10 bases stayed unmatched. The CDR3 runs 16 residues. Germline-derived CDR1 and CDR2 are MRHNA and SNTAGT. The CDR3 sequence is CASSDSGREVLDEQFF. The CDR3, as DNA: TGTGCCAGCAGTGACTCGGGACGGGAGGTGCTCGATGAGCAGTTCTTC.

The chain employs TRBV7-9 and TRBJ2-7; 9 bases are shared with TRBD2. V lost 5 bases and J lost 6; bases outside the gene matches: 14. The CDR3 runs 16 residues. From germline, CDR1 is SEHNR and CDR2 FQNEAQ (reference sequence). CDR3 DNA sequence: TGTGCCAGCAGCCCTTTACGTCTAGCGGGAATCAGCGAGCAGTACTTC. The encoded protein is CASSPLRLAGISEQYF.

This clone was counted only a few times. The chain carries TRBV7-6 and TRBJ2-1; 10 nucleotides agree with TRBD2. The CDR3 has 16 amino acids. J was trimmed by 6 bases and V by 4 bases; bases with no gene match: 9. Germline loops: CDR1 SGHVS, CDR2 FNYEAQ. CDR3 sequence: CASSYSPSGSSNEQFF. CDR3 nucleotide sequence: TGTGCCAGCAGCTACTCTCCTAGCGGGAGCTCCAATGAGCAGTTCTTC. Based on the CDR3 plus reference TRBV7-6 and TRBJ2-1, the full variable domain is GAGVSQSPRYKVTKRGQDVALRCDPISGHVSLYWYRQALGQGPEFLTYFNYEAQQDKSGLPNDRFSAERPEGSISTLTIQRTEQRDSAMYRCASSYSPSGSSNEQFFGPGTRLTVL.

The rearrangement links TRBV6-5 to TRBJ2-5, with 7 bases lining up with TRBD1. The junction had 7 bases not matched to a gene; V was cut back by 5 bases and J by 1 base. CDR3 size: 15 residues. Germline V gene lookup returns CDR1 MNHEY and CDR2 SVGAGI. The CDR3 bases are TGTGCCAGCAGTCCAGCAGGGGGAACCCAAGAGACCCAGTACTTC. Its translation is CASSPAGGTQETQYF.

This clone was detected only a few times. The chain recombines TRBV11-3 with TRBJ2-3; possibly TRBD2 for D (6 bases). CDR1 and CDR2 (germline): SGHNT, YENEEA. V shed 3 bases and J shed 6 bases, with 16 bases lying between them. The CDR3 spans 15 residues. CDR3 sequence (DNA): TGTGCCAGCAGCTTCCGGGGGAACCGGGCGGATACGCAGTATTTT. Its protein product is CASSFRGNRADTQYF.

The chain has TRBV19 and TRBJ2-3, with TRBD2 matching 8 bases. Germline V CDR1 and CDR2: LNHDA, SQIVND (reference sequence). This CDR3 region has 15 residues. V gave up 7 bases and J gave up 3 bases; unmatched junction bases: 9. CDR3: CASIATSGRTDTQYF. The DNA for the CDR3 is TGTGCCAGTATTGCCACTAGCGGTAGGACAGATACGCAGTATTTT. Using reference TRBV19 and TRBJ2-3 for the parts outside the CDR3, the full variable domain is DGGITQSPKYLFRKEGQNVTLSCEQNLNHDAMYWYRQDPGQGLRLIYYSQIVNDFQKGDIAEGYSVSREKKESFPLTVTSAQKNPTAFYLCASIATSGRTDTQYFGPGTRLTVL.

This rearrangement joins TRBV7-9 to TRBJ2-3, with TRBD2 matching 9 bases. V was pared by 4 bases and J by 5 bases, with 16 bases of the junction left unmatched. The CDR3 is 18 residues long. CDR1 is SEHNR and CDR2 is FQNEAQ in the germline V gene (reference sequence). The CDR3 DNA follows: TGTGCCAGCAGCTCACCGAGGGGCGGCGGGAGGGTTGGAGATACGCAGTATTTT. It translates to CASSSPRGGGRVGDTQYF.

This chain links TRBV9 with TRBJ2-7, with TRBD1 identical over 7 bases. Trimming at V came to 4 bases and at J to 3 bases, leaving 7 bases not matched to a gene. The CDR3 extends over 14 amino acids. Germline assignment: CDR1 SGDLS and CDR2 YYNGEE. This chain's CDR3 is CASSLNQGDYEQYF. In nucleotides, the CDR3 is TGTGCCAGCAGCCTCAACCAGGGGGACTACGAGCAGTACTTC.

The chain uses TRBV5-5 and TRBJ2-1, with TRBD2 matching 7 bases. The germline gives CDR1 SGHKS, CDR2 YYEKEE (reference sequence). Losses at the gene ends were 1 base for V and 4 bases for J; bases not matched to a gene: 5. The CDR3 consists of 15 residues. The CDR3 loop reads CASSLLSGGYNEQFF. In DNA form, the CDR3 reads TGTGCCAGCAGCTTGTTATCGGGGGGTTACAATGAGCAGTTCTTC.

The CDR3 coding sequence is TGTGCCACCCGACAGGACTATAATTCACCCCTCCACTTT. Encoded protein: CATRQDYNSPLHF. The V and J genes are TRBV19 and TRBJ1-6; the D gene is possibly TRBD1 (6 bases). Germline CDR1 reads LNHDA; CDR2 reads SQIVND (reference sequence). Trimming took off 10 bases at V and 3 bases at J, with 10 bases between the two ends. CDR3 length: 13 amino acids.

The rearrangement uses TRBV6-5 and TRBJ1-5; D gene unclear. Germline V gene data show CDR1 as MNHEY and CDR2 as SVGAGI. The CDR3 totals 14 residues. The V gene lost 0 bases and the J gene lost 0 bases, with 3 bases spanning the gap. The CDR3 sequence: CASSYSSSNQPQHF. The CDR3 nucleotides read TGTGCCAGCAGTTACTCCTCTAGCAATCAGCCCCAGCATTTT.

The V call is TRBV12-5, the J call TRBJ2-5, with unresolved D. The germline V gene has CDR1 LGHNT and CDR2 FRNRAP. The CDR3 runs to 19 residues. The ends were cut back, 0 bases at V and 5 bases at J, with 25 bases in the middle. The CDR3 sequence: CASGLVLFGLGRLGETQYF. CDR3 nucleotide sequence: TGTGCTAGTGGTTTGGTCCTCTTCGGTCTAGGTAGACTTGGGGAGACCCAGTACTTC.

V gene TRBV19 combines with J gene TRBJ2-5; 10 bases map to TRBD1. With 4 bases clipped from V and 3 bases from J, the junction kept 8 bases outside the gene matches. The V gene's germline CDR1 is LNHDA and CDR2 SQIVND (reference sequence). The length of the CDR3 is 16 residues. CDR3 DNA: TGTGCCAGTAGTACCCGGGACAGGGGTTTCAAAGAGACCCAGTACTTC. This translates into CASSTRDRGFKETQYF.

This chain links TRBV2 with TRBJ2-3, with a weak D call TRBD1 (5 bases). CDR3 length: 15 amino acids. Germline-derived CDR1 and CDR2 are SNHLY and FYNNEI. Trimming shortened V by 2 bases and J by 2 bases, and 11 bases separated the two germline ends. The CDR3 nucleotides are TGTGCCAGCAGTGAAAGACAGTTAATCACAGATACGCAGTATTTT. Translating it yields CASSERQLITDTQYF. Looking up the rest from reference TRBV2 and TRBJ2-3 gives the full variable domain: EPEVTQTPSHQVTQMGQEVILRCVPISNHLYFYWYRQILGQKVEFLVSFYNNEISEKSEIFDDQFSVERPDGSNFTLKIRSTKLEDSAMYFCASSERQLITDTQYFGPGTRLTVL.

The CDR3: CATSEHDRECPLISYEQYF. For the CDR3, the DNA is TGTGCCACCAGTGAACATGACAGGGAGTGTCCCCTTATCTCCTACGAGCAGTACTTC. The chain is built from TRBV24-1 and TRBJ2-7, with 7 bases matching TRBD1. Germline lookup yields CDR1 KGHDR and CDR2 SFDVKD. The CDR3 is 19 amino acids. J lost 0 bases, V lost 4 bases, and 17 bases had no gene match.

This clone was seen once. The V and J genes are TRBV6-1 and TRBJ2-5; tentative D call: TRBD1 (6 bases). The CDR3 runs to 16 residues. Germline V CDR1 and CDR2: MNHNS, SASEGT. V was pared by 4 bases and J by 2 bases, with 17 bases between. CDR3 in DNA: TGTGCCAGCAGTGGAGATACAGGGCCCCCTCAAGAGACCCAGTACTTC. It encodes CASSGDTGPPQETQYF.